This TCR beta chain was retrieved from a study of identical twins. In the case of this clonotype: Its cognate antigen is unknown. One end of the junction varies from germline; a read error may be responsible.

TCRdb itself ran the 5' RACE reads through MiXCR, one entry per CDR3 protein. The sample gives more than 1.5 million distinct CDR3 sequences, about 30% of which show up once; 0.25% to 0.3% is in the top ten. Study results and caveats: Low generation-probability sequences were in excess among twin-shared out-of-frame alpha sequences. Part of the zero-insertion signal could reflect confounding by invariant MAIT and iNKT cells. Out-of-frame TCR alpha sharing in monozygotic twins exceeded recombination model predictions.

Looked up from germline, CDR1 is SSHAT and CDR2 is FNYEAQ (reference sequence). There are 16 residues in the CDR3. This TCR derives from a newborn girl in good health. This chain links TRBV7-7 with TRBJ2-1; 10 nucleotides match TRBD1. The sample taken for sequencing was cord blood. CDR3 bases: TGTGCTAGCAGCTTAGTCTGGGACAGGGGTGGTGATGAGCAGTTCTTC. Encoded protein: CASSLVWDRGGDEQFF.